Listed here is a single T cell receptor (beta chain). The sample comes from a study of preoperative IRX-2 immunotherapy in early breast cancer. Germline V gene lookup returns CDR1 MDHEN and CDR2 SYDVKM. The CDR3 is 14 amino acids. Trimming removed 7 bases from V and 7 bases from J, with 16 bases in between. Only in-frame clones appear in the TCRdb table, and some are missing; sequencing was by immunoSEQ multiplex PCR. Of approximately 20,000 clones in the sample, approximately 86% are singletons; the top ten hold roughly 1.1%. Treatment of the sample: preoperative locoregional IRX-2 cytokine immunotherapy. Patients received preoperative, locoregional IRX-2 cytokine immunotherapy in a phase Ib study.

The chain is built from TRBV28 and TRBJ1-4; D is unclear. The clonotype originates from a human donor with breast cancer. The sample here was lymph node tissue, taken after IRX-2 immunotherapy. CDR3 sequence: CASIGTPRGEKLFF. In DNA, the CDR3 is TGTGCCAGCATCGGAACCCCCCGGGGTGAAAAACTGTTTTTT. Full variable domain (remainder filled in from reference TRBV28 and TRBJ1-4): DVKVTQSSRYLVKRTGEKVFLECVQDMDHENMFWYRQDPGLGLRLIYFSYDVKMKEKGDIPEGYSVSREKKERFSLILESASTNQTSMYLCASIGTPRGEKLFFGSGTQLSVL.